This TCR beta chain stems from a study of identical twins. Each CDR3 protein is one row after TCRdb ran MiXCR on the 5' RACE reads. The data contain around 480,000 distinct CDR3 sequences, 14% of them singletons. This clonotype was seen a handful of times. Looked up from germline, CDR1 is SGHRS and CDR2 is YFSETQ. The length of the CDR3 is 15 residues. V shed 4 bases and J shed 4 bases, with 18 bases lying between them. The data were also submitted as part of a second study, on yellow fever vaccine responses in identical twins.

The sample was CD4+ T cells sorted from blood. The receptor comes from a woman aged 18-29 years in good health. This chain links TRBV5-1 with TRBJ2-7, with a possible D match to TRBD2 (7 bases). In DNA, the CDR3 is TGCGCCAGCAGCCCTGGGGGGGGGCCGGTATACGAGCAGTACTTC. Amino acids: CASSPGGGPVYEQYF.